This T cell receptor (beta chain) was recorded in a study of PD-1 blockade in mismatch repair-deficient tumors. Every patient had mismatch repair deficiency by PCR or immunohistochemistry. TCRs were sequenced from a few patients responding to pembrolizumab. V was shortened by 3 bases and J by 0 bases, with 8 bases between the two germline ends. Germline CDR1 reads LNHDA; CDR2 reads SQIVND (reference sequence). The CDR3 has 15 amino acids. Turning to this clone: Its target is unknown.

General study findings and limits: Tumor-resident clones, often absent from pretreatment blood, expanded after pembrolizumab and then contracted.

The method was immunoSEQ multiplex PCR; TCRdb's version includes in-frame clones alone and lacks a portion of them. The profile covers approximately 100,000 clones, with 82% appearing a single time and roughly 6.3% taken by the ten largest. The chain carries TRBV19 and TRBJ1-4; D not resolved. The starting material was peripheral blood, obtained 30 to 36 weeks after starting pembrolizumab. The sequence derives from an adult with mismatch repair-deficient cancer. CDR3 coding DNA: TGTGCCAGTAGTATGCCGGCTGCAACTAATGAAAAACTGTTTTTT. Encoded protein: CASSMPAATNEKLFF.